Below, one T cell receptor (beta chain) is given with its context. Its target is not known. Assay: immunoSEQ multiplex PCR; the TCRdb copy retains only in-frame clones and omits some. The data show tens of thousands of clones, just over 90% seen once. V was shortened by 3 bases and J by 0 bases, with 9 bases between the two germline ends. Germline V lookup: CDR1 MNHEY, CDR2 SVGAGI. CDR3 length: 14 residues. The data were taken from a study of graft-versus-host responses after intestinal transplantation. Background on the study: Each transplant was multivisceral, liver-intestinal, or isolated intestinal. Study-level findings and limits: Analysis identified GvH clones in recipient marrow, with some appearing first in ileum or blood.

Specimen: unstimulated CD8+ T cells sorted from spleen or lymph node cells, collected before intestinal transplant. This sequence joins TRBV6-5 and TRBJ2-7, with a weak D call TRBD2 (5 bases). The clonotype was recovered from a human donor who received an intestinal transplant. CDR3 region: CASSYGGNSYEQYF. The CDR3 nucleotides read TGTGCCAGCAGTTATGGAGGAAACTCCTACGAGCAGTACTTC.